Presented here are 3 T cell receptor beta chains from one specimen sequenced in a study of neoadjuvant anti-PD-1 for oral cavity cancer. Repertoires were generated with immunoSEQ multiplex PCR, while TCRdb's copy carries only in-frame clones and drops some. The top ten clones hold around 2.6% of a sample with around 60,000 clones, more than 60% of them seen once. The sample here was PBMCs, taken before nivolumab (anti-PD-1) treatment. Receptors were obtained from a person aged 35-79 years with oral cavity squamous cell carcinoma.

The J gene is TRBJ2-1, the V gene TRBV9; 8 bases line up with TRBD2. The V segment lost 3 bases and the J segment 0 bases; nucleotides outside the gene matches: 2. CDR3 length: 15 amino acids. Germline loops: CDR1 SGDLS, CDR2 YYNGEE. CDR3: CASSESGSSYNEQFF. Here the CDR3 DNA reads TGTGCCAGCAGCGAGAGCGGGAGCTCCTACAATGAGCAGTTCTTC. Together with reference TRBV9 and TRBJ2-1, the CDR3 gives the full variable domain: DSGVTQTPKHLITATGQRVTLRCSPRSGDLSVYWYQQSLDQGLQFLIQYYNGEERAKGNILERFSAQQFPDLHSELNLSSLELGDSALYFCASSESGSSYNEQFFGPGTRLTVL.

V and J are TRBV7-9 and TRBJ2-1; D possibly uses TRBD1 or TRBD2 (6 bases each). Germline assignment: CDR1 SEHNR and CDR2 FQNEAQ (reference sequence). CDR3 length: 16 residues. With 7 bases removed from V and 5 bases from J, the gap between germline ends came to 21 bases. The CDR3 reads CASTEGGELENNEQFF. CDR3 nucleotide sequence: TGTGCCAGCACCGAGGGGGGAGAACTGGAGAACAATGAGCAGTTCTTC.

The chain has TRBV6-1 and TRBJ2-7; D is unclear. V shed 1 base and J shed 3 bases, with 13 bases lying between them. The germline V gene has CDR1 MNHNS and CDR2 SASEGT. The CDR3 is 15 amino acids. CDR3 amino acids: CASSEVLSSIYEQYF. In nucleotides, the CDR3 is TGTGCCAGCAGTGAAGTTTTGTCCTCGATCTACGAGCAGTACTTC.